The 17 T cell receptor beta chains below were found in one sample sequenced in a study of blood T cell repertoires in COVID-19. This table comes from immunoSEQ multiplex PCR, and its TCRdb copy is limited to in-frame clones, with some not included. The profile shows 200,000 to 250,000 clones, more than 85% of them singletons. Material: peripheral blood. These receptor sequences come from a man aged 60-69 years with acute or convalescent COVID-19.

The rearrangement uses TRBV6-5 and TRBJ2-7, with D uncertain. Trimming stripped 4 bases from V and 6 bases from J, with 10 bases between. Germline values: CDR1 MNHEY, CDR2 SVGAGI. The CDR3 spans 12 residues. The CDR3 DNA sequence: TGTGCCAGCAGTTCCTTATGGAGCGAGCAGTACTTC. Translating gives CASSSLWSEQYF.

The chain recombines TRBV19 with TRBJ1-5, with a possible D match to TRBD1 (6 bases). Trimming left V 7 bases short and J 2 bases short, with 21 bases between. This CDR3 has 17 amino acids. Per germline, CDR1 LNHDA and CDR2 SQIVND (reference sequence). The CDR3 region has the DNA TGTGCCAGTAATCCGGTAATGACCAACAGGGGCAATCAGCCCCAGCATTTT. This translates into CASNPVMTNRGNQPQHF.

This clone has a single count. This chain links TRBV7-8 with TRBJ1-5; D is perhaps TRBD1 (6 bases). The CDR3 runs to 16 residues. The germline V gene encodes CDR1 SGHVS and CDR2 FQNEAQ. Trimming left V 5 bases short and J 3 bases short, with 17 bases between. DNA of the CDR3: TGTGCCAGCAGCGGCACAGGGACCCGCATCAATCAGCCCCAGCATTTT. Translation gives CASSGTGTRINQPQHF.

This clone has a single count. The chain recombines TRBV7-3 with TRBJ2-3; 9 bases align to TRBD1. CDR1 and CDR2 from the germline V gene are SGHTA and FQGTGA. V dropped 2 bases and J dropped 0; count of bases not matched to a gene: 18. The CDR3 extends over 21 amino acids. The CDR3 region is CASSLGVSGTGPFMSTDTQYF. CDR3 sequence (DNA): TGTGCCAGCAGCTTAGGGGTTTCGGGGACAGGGCCTTTTATGAGCACAGATACGCAGTATTTT. Full variable domain (outside the CDR3, taken from reference TRBV7-3 and TRBJ2-3): GAGVSQTPSNKVTEKGKYVELRCDPISGHTALYWYRQSLGQGPEFLIYFQGTGAADDSGLPNDRFFAVRPEGSVSTLKIQRTERGDSAVYLCASSLGVSGTGPFMSTDTQYFGPGTRLTVL.

The chain has TRBV6-4 and TRBJ2-1; 9 bases are a match to TRBD2. The germline gives CDR1 MRHNA, CDR2 SNTAGT. The CDR3 contains 15 residues. Germline trimming cut 4 bases from V and 7 bases from J; bases unmatched to any gene: 8. The CDR3 bases are TGTGCCAGCAGTGGAGTAGCGGGGGCGGGGAATGAGCAGTTCTTC. Translated, it gives CASSGVAGAGNEQFF.

This CDR3 reads CASTASGGAATQYF. The CDR3 DNA reads TGTGCCAGTACTGCTAGCGGGGGGGCGGCGACCCAGTACTTC. The V gene is TRBV19, the J gene TRBJ2-5; 12 nucleotides agree with TRBD2. CDR1 and CDR2 (germline): LNHDA, SQIVND (reference sequence). The CDR3 runs to 14 residues. The junction had 7 bases not matched to a gene; V was cut back by 7 bases and J by 7 bases.

This sequence joins TRBV5-1 and TRBJ2-3; D gene unclear. Germline V gene sequence: CDR1 SGHRS, CDR2 YFSETQ. The CDR3 runs 13 residues. V lost 0 bases and J lost 4, with 6 bases in between. CDR3 sequence reads: CASSLDWSDTQYF. Written as DNA, the CDR3 is TGCGCCAGCAGCTTGGACTGGTCAGATACGCAGTATTTT.

This clone has just one count. The chain is built from TRBV24-1 and TRBJ2-5, with 11 bases lining up with TRBD2. The length of the CDR3 is 17 residues. Germline V gene lookup returns CDR1 KGHDR and CDR2 SFDVKD. Germline trimming cut 3 bases from V and 5 bases from J; bases unmatched to any gene: 10. The CDR3 bases are TGTGCCACCAGTGATATTAGCGGGGGGGCCATTGGGGAGACCCAGTACTTC. It is translated as CATSDISGGAIGETQYF.

This clone appeared a single time. The V gene is TRBV15, the J gene TRBJ1-3; 10 nucleotides agree with TRBD1. CDR1 is LNHNV and CDR2 is YYDKDF in the germline V gene (reference sequence). Trimming at V came to 1 base and at J to 4 bases, leaving 1 base not matched to a gene. This CDR3 contains 15 residues. The CDR3 spells CATSRGDRGGNTIYF. The CDR3 DNA follows: TGTGCCACCAGCAGAGGGGACAGGGGAGGAAACACCATATATTTT.

This chain links TRBV28 with TRBJ1-1, with 10 nucleotides matching TRBD1. CDR1 is MDHEN and CDR2 is SYDVKM in the germline V gene. CDR3 length equals 17 residues. J lost 3 bases, V lost 5 bases, and 12 bases had no gene match. The CDR3 DNA reads TGTGCCAGCAGTACGACAGGGGGCTGGGGTAGGTACACTGAAGCTTTCTTT. This translates into CASSTTGGWGRYTEAFF.

This clone was counted once. CDR3 nucleotide sequence: TGTGCTAGTGGTTTGGAGGCAGGGGCGAAGTACTTC. It specifies CASGLEAGAKYF. The V call is TRBV12-5, the J call TRBJ2-7, with TRBD1 as a possible D gene (6 bases). Germline CDR1 and CDR2: LGHNT and FRNRAP. The CDR3 is made up of 12 amino acids. With 1 base removed from V and 11 bases from J, the gap between germline ends came to 12 bases.

The CDR3: CASSLVSAEAFF. The CDR3 nucleotides read TGTGCCAGCAGCCTAGTTTCCGCTGAAGCTTTCTTT. The chain joins TRBV12-3 or TRBV12-4 to TRBJ1-1; D not resolved. There are 12 residues in the CDR3. V lost 6 bases to trimming and J lost 6 bases, with 11 bases between them.

As DNA, the CDR3 is TGTGCCAGCAGACAGACAGGGAATGGGGAGACCCAGTACTTC. The encoded protein is CASRQTGNGETQYF. V is TRBV5-4 and J is TRBJ2-5, with 7 bases fitting TRBD1. CDR3 size: 14 residues. V gave up 5 bases and J gave up 5 bases; unmatched junction bases: 9. Germline CDR1 reads SGHNT; CDR2 reads YYREEE (reference sequence).

This clone was found once. One end of the junction does not line up with germline, which may come from a read error. This chain connects TRBV28 to TRBJ2-4; weak D call: TRBD2 (7 bases). This CDR3 region has 12 residues. CDR1 MDHEN and CDR2 SYDVKM come from the germline V gene. The CDR3 loop is CASTLPGGPLDF. The CDR3 DNA follows: TGTGCCAGCACCTTACCGGGGGGCCCCCTCGACTTC.

The table lists this clone with a few counts. The V and J genes are TRBV3-1 (or the pseudogene TRBV3-2) and TRBJ1-1; no firm D call. The germline gives CDR1 LGHDT, CDR2 YNNKEL (reference sequence). V was cut by 1 base and J by 7 bases, with 10 bases left in between. The CDR3 is made up of 13 amino acids. DNA of the CDR3: TGTGCCAGCAGCCAAGGCCAGGTTGGTGAAGCTTTCTTT. Protein product: CASSQGQVGEAFF.

The chain's CDR3 is CARTQGPISGNTIYF. The DNA of the CDR3 is TGTGCCAGGACACAGGGCCCGATCTCTGGAAACACCATATATTTT. This rearrangement joins TRBV6-4 to TRBJ1-3; possibly TRBD1 for D (6 bases). Deletions cut 9 bases from V and 0 bases from J, with 15 bases between. CDR1 and CDR2 from the germline V gene are MRHNA and SNTAGT. This CDR3 has 15 residues.

This chain uses TRBV9 with TRBJ2-1; 15 bases align to TRBD2. This CDR3 is 21 amino acids long. V was pared by 4 bases and J by 1 base, with 15 bases of the junction left unmatched. Germline V lookup: CDR1 SGDLS, CDR2 YYNGEE. CDR3 protein: CASSPPTGGLAGGLSYNEQFF. The CDR3 region has the DNA TGTGCCAGCAGCCCGCCTACTGGGGGACTAGCGGGGGGCCTATCCTACAATGAGCAGTTCTTC.